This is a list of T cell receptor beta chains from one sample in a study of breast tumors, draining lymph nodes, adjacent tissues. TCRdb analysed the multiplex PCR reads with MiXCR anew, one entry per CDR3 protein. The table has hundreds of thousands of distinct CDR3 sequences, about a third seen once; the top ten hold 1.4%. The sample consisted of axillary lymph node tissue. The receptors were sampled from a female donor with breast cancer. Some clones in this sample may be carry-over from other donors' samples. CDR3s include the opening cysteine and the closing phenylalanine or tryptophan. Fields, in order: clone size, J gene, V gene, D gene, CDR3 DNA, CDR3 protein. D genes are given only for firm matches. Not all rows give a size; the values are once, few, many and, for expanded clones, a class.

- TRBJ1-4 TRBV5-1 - TGCGCCAGCAGCCCGTACGTTTTTGAAAACCTGTTTTTT CASSPYVFENLFF
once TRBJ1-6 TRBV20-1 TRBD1 TGCAGTGCTCAGCCAGGGGGCAATAACTCACCCCTCCACTTT CSAQPGGNNSPLHF
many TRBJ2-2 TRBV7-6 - TGTGCCAGCAGCAACCGGGCCCCAGCCTCCGGGGAGCTGTTTTTT CASSNRAPASGELFF
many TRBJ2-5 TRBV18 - TGTGCCAGCTCATCGAGGGCAGGGCGGCAAGAGACCCAGTACTTC CASSSRAGRQETQYF
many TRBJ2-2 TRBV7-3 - TGTGCCAGCAGCAGGGAAATCGCCGGGGAGCTGTTTTTT CASSREIAGELFF
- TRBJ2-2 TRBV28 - TGTGCCAGCAAAAATGGGGGAACCGGGGAGCTGTTTTTT CASKNGGTGELFF
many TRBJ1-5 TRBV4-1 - TGCGCCAGCAGCCAAGATCCCGGCTTGCAGTCCCAGCATTTT CASSQDPGLQSQHF
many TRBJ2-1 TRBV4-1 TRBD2 TGCGCCAGCAGCCACCCGCCCGGCGGGAGGGCCGGGAATGAGCAGTTCTTC CASSHPPGGRAGNEQFF
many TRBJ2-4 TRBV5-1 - TGCGCCAGCAGCTTGCGGTCGACGGACAGCCAAAACATTCAGTACTTC CASSLRSTDSQNIQYF
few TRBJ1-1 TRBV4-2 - TGTGCCAGCAGCCAAGATCTAAGCCTGAGGATTGAAGCTTTCTTT CASSQDLSLRIEAFF
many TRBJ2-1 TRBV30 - TGTGCCTGGAGTGTGGGGAGGGGGTTCACCTACAATGAGCAGTTCTTC CAWSVGRGFTYNEQFF
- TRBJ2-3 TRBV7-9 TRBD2 TGTGCCAGCAGCTTAGGACTAGCGGCCCACAATGAGCAGTATTTT CASSLGLAAHNEQYF
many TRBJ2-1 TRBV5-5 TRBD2 TGTGCCAGCGCCTGGACTAGCTCCTACAATGAGCAGTTCTTC CASAWTSSYNEQFF
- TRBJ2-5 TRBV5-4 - TGTGCCAGCCGTAGACCGGGACCGGGCGGGGAGACCCAGTACTTC CASRRPGPGGETQYF
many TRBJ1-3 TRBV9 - TGTGCCAGCAGCGTAGGGTACGGGAGCTCTGGAAACACCATATATTTT CASSVGYGSSGNTIYF
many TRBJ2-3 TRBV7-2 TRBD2 TGTGCCAGCAGCTCATCCCTTGGACTAGCGGGAGTGGGCCCAGATACGCAGTATTTT CASSSSLGLAGVGPDTQYF
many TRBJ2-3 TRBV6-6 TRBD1 TGTGCCAGCAGTCACTCGACAGGGGTTGGCACAGATACGCAGTATTTT CASSHSTGVGTDTQYF
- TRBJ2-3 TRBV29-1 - TGCAGCCCAAGACAGGGAGGGGGGACAGATACGCAGTATTTT CSPRQGGGTDTQYF
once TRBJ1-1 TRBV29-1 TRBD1 TGCAGCGTGGTACGGACAGGTACTAACACTGAAGCTTTCTTT CSVVRTGTNTEAFF
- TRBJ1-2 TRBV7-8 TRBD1 TGTGCCAGCAGTCCTACAGGGGGCGCCGGTGGCTACACCTTC CASSPTGGAGGYTF
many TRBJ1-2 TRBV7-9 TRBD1 TGTGCCAGCAGCCGTAGTGTAGGGACAGACTATGGCTACACCTTC CASSRSVGTDYGYTF
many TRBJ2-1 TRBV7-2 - TGTGCCAGCAGCTTAGGAGGGGACCCTGGTGAGCAGTTCTTC CASSLGGDPGEQFF
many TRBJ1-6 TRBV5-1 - TGCGCCAGCAGCCCCGAGACCCAGAGCTCCTATAATTCACCCCTCCACTTT CASSPETQSSYNSPLHF
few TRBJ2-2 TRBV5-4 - TGTGCCAGCAGCCATGGACCCGGGACCCCTAACACCGGGGAGCTGTTTTTT CASSHGPGTPNTGELFF
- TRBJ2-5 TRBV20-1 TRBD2 TGCAGTGCTAGAGATATTAGCGGGAGGCGGGGTGAGACCCAGTACTTC CSARDISGRRGETQYF
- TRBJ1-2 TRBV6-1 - TGTGCCAGCAGTCAAGAGGTGGAAGGGAGGGGTGGCTACACCTTC CASSQEVEGRGGYTF
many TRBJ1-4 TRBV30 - TGTGCCTGGAGAACGGGCGAAAAACTGTTTTTT CAWRTGEKLFF
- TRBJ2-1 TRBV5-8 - TGTTCCAGCAGCCGAGTGCATGAGCAGTTCTTC CSSSRVHEQFF
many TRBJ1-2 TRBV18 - TGTGCCAGCTCACCGGACACCTATGGCTACACCTTC CASSPDTYGYTF
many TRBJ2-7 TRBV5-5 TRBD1 TGTGCCAGCAGCTTGGGAGACAGGGGAATCTACGAGCAGTACTTC CASSLGDRGIYEQYF
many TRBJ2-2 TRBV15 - TGTGCCACCAGCACGTTATCCAGGGGCTGGTCCGGGGAGCTGTTTTTT CATSTLSRGWSGELFF
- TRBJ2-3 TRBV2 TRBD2 TGTGCCAGCAGTGCTAGGGGAGGGCGGGACTTCACAGATACGCAGTATTTT CASSARGGRDFTDTQYF
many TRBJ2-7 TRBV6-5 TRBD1 TGTGCCAGCCACGAGACAGGGTTTACCTACGAGCAGTACTTC CASHETGFTYEQYF
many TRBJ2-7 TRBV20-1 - TGCAGTGCTAGGAAACAGGAAAACCCCTACGAGCAGTACTTC CSARKQENPYEQYF
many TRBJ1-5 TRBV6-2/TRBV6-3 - TGTGCCAGCAGACTGGGGGGTCAGGGGCAGCCCCAGCATTTT CASRLGGQGQPQHF
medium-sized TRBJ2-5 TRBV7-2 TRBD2 TGTGCCAGCAGCTTGGGGAGTCGCGGGAGCTGGGAGACCCAGTACTTC CASSLGSRGSWETQYF
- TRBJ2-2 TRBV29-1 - TGCAGCGTTGAAATCGGAGGGCTTTCGAACACCGGGGAGCTGTTTTTT CSVEIGGLSNTGELFF
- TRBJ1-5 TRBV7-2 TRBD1 TGTGCCAGCAGCTTAAAGGGACAGGGGAGCAATCAGCCCCAGCATTTT CASSLKGQGSNQPQHF
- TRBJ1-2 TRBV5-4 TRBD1 TGTGCCAGCGGTGACAGGGGGCTTGGCTACACCTTC CASGDRGLGYTF
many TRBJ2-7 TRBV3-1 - TGTGCCAGCAGCCAAGCCGAATACGAGCAGTACTTC CASSQAEYEQYF
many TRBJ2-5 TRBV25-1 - TGTGCCAGCAGTGAATGGTCCGAGACCCAGTACTTC CASSEWSETQYF
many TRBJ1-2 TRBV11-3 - TGTGCCAGCAGCTTGAATGGGCCTGACGGCTACACCTTC CASSLNGPDGYTF
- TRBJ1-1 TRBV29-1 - TGCAGCGTTGTACGGGGGGCCGGAGCTTTCTTT CSVVRGAGAFF
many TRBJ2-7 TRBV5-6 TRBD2 TGTGCCAGCAGCCTCAGACTAGCGGGAGTGGCCGAGCAGTACTTC CASSLRLAGVAEQYF
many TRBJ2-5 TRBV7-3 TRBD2 TGTGCCAGCAGCCGGTCCGGGAGGCACCTCCAAGAGACCCAGTACTTC CASSRSGRHLQETQYF
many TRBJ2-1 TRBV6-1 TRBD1 TGTGCCAGCAGTGGGGACAGGGGTCGCGACAATGAGCAGTTCTTC CASSGDRGRDNEQFF
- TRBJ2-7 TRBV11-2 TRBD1 TGTGCCAGCAGCCTCACCGGGACAGGGTCCTACGAGCAGTACTTC CASSLTGTGSYEQYF
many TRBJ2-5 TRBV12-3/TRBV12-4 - TGTGCCAGCAGTCCGGGACGGACCCAAGAGACCCAGTACTTC CASSPGRTQETQYF
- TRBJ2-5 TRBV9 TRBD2 TGTGCCAGCAGCGTAGCTAGCGGGGAAGAGACCCAGTACTTC CASSVASGEETQYF
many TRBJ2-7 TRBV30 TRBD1 TGTGCCTTCCACGGGACAGGGCCCTACGAGCAGTACTTC CAFHGTGPYEQYF
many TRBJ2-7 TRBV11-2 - TGTGCCAGCAGCTTAACGGTCGTCGAGCAGTACTTC CASSLTVVEQYF